This T cell receptor beta chain was identified during a study of cytomegalovirus exposure and HLA in healthy donors. Study observations and caveats: As was reported, the classifier diagnosed cytomegalovirus status with high specificity and sensitivity.

With respect to this clone: What it binds is unknown.

Germline V gene data show CDR1 as SGHVS and CDR2 as FNYEAQ. With V trimmed by 4 bases and J by 2 bases, 3 bases remained unmatched. The CDR3 sequence is 15 residues long. The table came from immunoSEQ multiplex PCR; TCRdb's copy has only in-frame clones and leaves some out. The data hold 150,000 or so clones, with approximately 88% observed a single time. The sequence came from a man aged 25 to 40 in good health and CMV-seropositive. The sequenced sample was PBMCs. The chain links TRBV7-6 to TRBJ2-5, with 11 bases fitting TRBD2. The CDR3 DNA follows: TGTGCCAGCAGCTCTGGGACTAGCGGACAAGAGACCCAGTACTTC. Its translation is CASSSGTSGQETQYF. The complete variable domain, with remaining parts taken from reference TRBV7-6 and TRBJ2-5, reads GAGVSQSPRYKVTKRGQDVALRCDPISGHVSLYWYRQALGQGPEFLTYFNYEAQQDKSGLPNDRFSAERPEGSISTLTIQRTEQRDSAMYRCASSSGTSGQETQYFGPGTRLLVL.